This T cell receptor (beta chain) was captured by sequencing in a study of CD8 T cells in Susac syndrome (dated by TCRdb to about 2019). At the level of the whole study: Of the Susac syndrome patients who were sequenced, about eight were in clinical remission while about six had clinically active disease. Susac syndrome patients were therapy-naive, on corticosteroids (some also receiving IVIg), or on IVIg alone at blood withdrawal. The study used repertoire sequencing to test whether antigen drove CD8+ T cell activation and differentiation in Susac syndrome. Study-wide findings and limitations: The number of individuals in the TCR sequencing and HLA analysis was recognized as being relatively small. In the CD4+ T cell repertoire of Susac syndrome patients, clonal expansion was not detected.

For this clonotype: Its antigen has not been determined. No base qualities exist here, and no much larger clone lies one base off it.

High-throughput TCR beta sequencing profiled peripheral blood CD8+ and CD4+ T cells from healthy donors, Susac syndrome patients and multiple sclerosis patients. Susac syndrome patients met recently defined diagnostic criteria for definite or probable disease. CD8+ TEMRA cells were enriched by FACS, while bulk CD8+ and CD4+ T cells were purified by magnetic negative isolation. Blood was collected in EDTA tubes and processed within 24 hours, with PBMCs isolated through density gradient centrifugation. PBMCs destined for TCR sequencing were cryopreserved in liquid nitrogen and later thawed in a 37 °C water bath. The sorted or isolated CD4+, CD8+ and CD8+ TEMRA cells reached a purity of at least 90%. RNA was extracted using the RNeasy kit, and roughly 0.45 to 1 microgram was reverse transcribed with random hexamers. The immunoSEQ multiplex PCR assay, which covers 54 Vbeta and 13 Jbeta segments, was used to amplify TCR beta CDR3 regions. To correct PCR amplification bias, a synthetic template baseline was used for both primer optimization and computational correction. In the authors' own workflow: Only productive sequences were kept, with reads annotated to V, D and J genes according to IMGT and analyzed in immunoSEQ Analyzer. Clonality was computed as one minus Shannon entropy normalized by log2 of the number of productive unique sequences. For each patient and control, public and private clones were evaluated within the 100 most prevalent clones. A clone was defined as Susac-specific if it was absent from the healthy and MS cohorts, from 1052 published viral clones and from other ImmuneACCESS disease sequences. Clones were called with MiXCR by TCRdb after fastp trimmed the public reads at Q25, and only in-frame beta chains were retained. When rows share a CDR3 protein, they turn into one entry using the most common DNA and genes. TCRdb's processing, not the authors', yielded these V and J calls. This sample has 150,000 to 200,000 distinct CDR3 sequences in its table, and roughly 90% of those were observed once. The ten top clones hold around 0.079% of the sample.

Including cysteine and phenylalanine, the CDR3 has 15 amino acids. Of the read, only the CDR3 DNA is kept; its 45 bases are in frame from base 1. Sequences LGHDT (CDR1) and YNNKEL (CDR2) are obtained from the germline V gene (reference sequence). Unmatched junction bases come to 9, with V trimmed by 4 bases and J by 5 bases. The chain links TRBV3-1 with TRBJ1-1; 8 central nucleotides agree with TRBD1. Sequencing was carried out using CD4+ T cells from PBMCs. The clonotype was recovered from a human donor with Susac syndrome. The CDR3 region reads CASSLATGVVTEAFF. At the DNA level, the sequence is TGTGCCAGCAGCCTTGCGACAGGGGTCGTAACTGAAGCTTTCTTT. Outside the CDR3, residues come from the reference TRBV3-1 and TRBJ1-1 proteins, so the full variable domain is: DTAVSQTPKYLVTQMGNDKSIKCEQNLGHDTMYWYKQDSKKFLKIMFSYNNKELIINETVPNRFSPKSPDKAHLNLHINSLELGDSAVYFCASSLATGVVTEAFFGQGTRLTVV.